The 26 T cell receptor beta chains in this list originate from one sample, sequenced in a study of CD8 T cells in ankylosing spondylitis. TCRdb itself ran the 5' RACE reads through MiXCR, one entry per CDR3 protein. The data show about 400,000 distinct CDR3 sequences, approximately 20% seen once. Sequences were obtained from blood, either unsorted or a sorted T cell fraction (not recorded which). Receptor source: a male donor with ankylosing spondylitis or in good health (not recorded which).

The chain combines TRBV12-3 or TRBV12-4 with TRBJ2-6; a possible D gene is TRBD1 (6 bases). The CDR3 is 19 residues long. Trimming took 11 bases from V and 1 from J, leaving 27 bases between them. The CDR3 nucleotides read TGTGCCCTCAGTTTTATGCGACAGGACTCGGTATCTGGGGCCAACGTCCTGACTTTC. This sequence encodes CALSFMRQDSVSGANVLTF.

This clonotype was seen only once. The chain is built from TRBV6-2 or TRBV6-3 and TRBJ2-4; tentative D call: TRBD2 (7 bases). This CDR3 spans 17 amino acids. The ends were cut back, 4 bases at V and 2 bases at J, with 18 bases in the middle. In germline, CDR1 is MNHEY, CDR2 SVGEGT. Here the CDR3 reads CASSSYREGDSKNIQYF. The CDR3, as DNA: TGTGCCAGCAGTTCATACAGGGAGGGGGACTCCAAAAACATTCAGTACTTC.

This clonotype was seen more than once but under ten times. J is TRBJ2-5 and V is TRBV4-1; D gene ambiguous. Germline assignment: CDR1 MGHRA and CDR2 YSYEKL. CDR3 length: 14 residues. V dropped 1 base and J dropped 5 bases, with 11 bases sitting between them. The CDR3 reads CASSQVGFSETQYF. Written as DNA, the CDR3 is TGCGCCAGCAGCCAAGTCGGTTTTAGCGAGACCCAGTACTTC.

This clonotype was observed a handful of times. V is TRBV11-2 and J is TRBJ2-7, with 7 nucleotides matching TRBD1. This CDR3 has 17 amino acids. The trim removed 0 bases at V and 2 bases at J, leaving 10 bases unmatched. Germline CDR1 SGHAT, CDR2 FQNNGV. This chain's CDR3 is CASSLDYGTAAPYEQYF. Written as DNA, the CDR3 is TGTGCCAGCAGCTTAGATTATGGGACAGCCGCTCCCTACGAGCAGTACTTC.

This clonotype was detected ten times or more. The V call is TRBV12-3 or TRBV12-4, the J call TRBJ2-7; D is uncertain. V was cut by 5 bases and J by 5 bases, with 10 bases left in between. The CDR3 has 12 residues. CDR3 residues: CASSPFWNEQYF. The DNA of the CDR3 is TGTGCCAGCAGTCCCTTTTGGAACGAGCAGTACTTC.

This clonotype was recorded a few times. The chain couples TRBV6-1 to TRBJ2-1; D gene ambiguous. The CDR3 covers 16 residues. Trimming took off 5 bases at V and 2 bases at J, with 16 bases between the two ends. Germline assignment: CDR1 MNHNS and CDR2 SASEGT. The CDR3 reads CASSPVSGLAYNEQFF. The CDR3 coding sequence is TGTGCCAGCAGTCCCGTTTCCGGGTTAGCCTACAATGAGCAGTTCTTC.

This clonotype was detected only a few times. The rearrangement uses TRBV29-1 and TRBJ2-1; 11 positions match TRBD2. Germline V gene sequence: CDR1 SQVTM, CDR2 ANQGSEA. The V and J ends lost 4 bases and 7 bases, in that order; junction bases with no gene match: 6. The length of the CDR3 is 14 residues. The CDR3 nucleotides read TGCAGCGTTGGGTCAATAGCGGGGGGGAATGAGCAGTTCTTC. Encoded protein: CSVGSIAGGNEQFF.

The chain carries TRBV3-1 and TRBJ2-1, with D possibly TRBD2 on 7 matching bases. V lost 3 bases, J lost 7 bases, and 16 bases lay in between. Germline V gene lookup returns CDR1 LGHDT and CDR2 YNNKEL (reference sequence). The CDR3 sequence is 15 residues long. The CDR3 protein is CASSHVRGARNEQFF. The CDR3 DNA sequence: TGTGCCAGCAGCCACGTTCGGGGGGCTAGGAATGAGCAGTTCTTC.

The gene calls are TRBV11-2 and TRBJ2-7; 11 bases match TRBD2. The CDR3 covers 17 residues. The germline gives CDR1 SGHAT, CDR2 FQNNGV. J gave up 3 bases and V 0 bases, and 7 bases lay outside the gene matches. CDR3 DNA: TGTGCCAGCAGCTTAGATCAAGCTAGCGGGGGGATCTACGAGCAGTACTTC. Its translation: CASSLDQASGGIYEQYF.

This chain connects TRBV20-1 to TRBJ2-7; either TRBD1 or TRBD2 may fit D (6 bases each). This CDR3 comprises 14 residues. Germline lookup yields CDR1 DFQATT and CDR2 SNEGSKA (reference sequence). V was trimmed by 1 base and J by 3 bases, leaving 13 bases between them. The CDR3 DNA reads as TGCAGTGCTAGAGGGGTCGGGGGCTACTACGAGCAGTACTTC. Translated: CSARGVGGYYEQYF.

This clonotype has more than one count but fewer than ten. CDR3 protein: CAIRGLATYEQYF. The CDR3, as DNA: TGTGCCATCAGGGGACTAGCAACCTACGAGCAGTACTTC. The chain has TRBV10-3 and TRBJ2-7; 9 bases agree with TRBD2. The CDR3 has 13 residues. The V gene end was trimmed by 6 bases and the J gene end by 2 bases; junction bases not matched to a gene: 2. The germline gives CDR1 ENHRY, CDR2 SYGVKD.

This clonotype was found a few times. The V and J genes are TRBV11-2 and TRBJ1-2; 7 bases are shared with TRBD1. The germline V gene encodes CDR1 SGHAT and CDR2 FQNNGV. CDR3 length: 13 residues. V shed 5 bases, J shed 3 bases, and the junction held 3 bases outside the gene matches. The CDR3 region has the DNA TGTGCCAGCAGCCGTACAGGGGACTATGGCTACACCTTC. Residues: CASSRTGDYGYTF.

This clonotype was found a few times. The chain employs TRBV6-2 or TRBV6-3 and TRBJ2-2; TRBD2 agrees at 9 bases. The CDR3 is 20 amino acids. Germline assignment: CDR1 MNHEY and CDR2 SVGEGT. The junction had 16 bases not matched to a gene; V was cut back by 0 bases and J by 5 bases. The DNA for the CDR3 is TGTGCCAGCAGTTACTCGGGTTGGTTGGTTAGCGGGAGACAGACCGGGGAGCTGTTTTTT. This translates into CASSYSGWLVSGRQTGELFF.

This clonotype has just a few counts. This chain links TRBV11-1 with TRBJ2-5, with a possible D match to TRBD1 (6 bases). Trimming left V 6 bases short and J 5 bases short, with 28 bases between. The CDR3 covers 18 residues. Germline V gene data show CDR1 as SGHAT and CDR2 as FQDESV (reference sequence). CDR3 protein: CASSTPRDRDTVLETQYF. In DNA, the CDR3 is TGTGCCAGCAGTACCCCCAGAGATCGGGACACGGTACTGGAGACCCAGTACTTC.

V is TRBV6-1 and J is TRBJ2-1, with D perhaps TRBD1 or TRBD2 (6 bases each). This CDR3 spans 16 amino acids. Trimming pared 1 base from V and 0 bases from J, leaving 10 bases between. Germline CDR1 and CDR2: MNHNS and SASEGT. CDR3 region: CASSEEGGSSYNEQFF. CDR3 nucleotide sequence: TGTGCCAGCAGTGAAGAAGGGGGGAGCTCCTACAATGAGCAGTTCTTC.

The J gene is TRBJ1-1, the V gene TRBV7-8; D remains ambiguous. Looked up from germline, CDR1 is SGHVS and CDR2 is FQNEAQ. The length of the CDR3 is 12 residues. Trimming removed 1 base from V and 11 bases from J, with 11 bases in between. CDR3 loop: CASSLGSDPAFF. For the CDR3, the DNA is TGTGCCAGCAGCTTAGGGTCAGATCCGGCTTTCTTT.

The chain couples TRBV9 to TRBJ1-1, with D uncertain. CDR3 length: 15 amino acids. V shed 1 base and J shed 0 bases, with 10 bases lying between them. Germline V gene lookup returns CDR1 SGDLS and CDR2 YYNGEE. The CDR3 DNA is TGTGCCAGCAGCGTACCCCCGGAGATGAACACTGAAGCTTTCTTT. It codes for CASSVPPEMNTEAFF.

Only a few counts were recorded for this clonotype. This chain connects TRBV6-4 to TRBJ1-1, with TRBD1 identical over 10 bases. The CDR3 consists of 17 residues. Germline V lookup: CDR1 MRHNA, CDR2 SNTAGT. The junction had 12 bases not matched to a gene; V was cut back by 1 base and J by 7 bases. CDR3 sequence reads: CASSDCVTGGTYGEAFF. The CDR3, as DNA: TGTGCCAGCAGTGACTGTGTGACAGGGGGCACTTATGGTGAAGCTTTCTTT.

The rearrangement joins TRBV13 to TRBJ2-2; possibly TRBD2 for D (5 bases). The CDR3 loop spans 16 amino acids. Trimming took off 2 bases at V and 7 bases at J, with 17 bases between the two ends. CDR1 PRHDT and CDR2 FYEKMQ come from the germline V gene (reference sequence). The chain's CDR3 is CASSLSAQKRHGELFF. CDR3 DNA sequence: TGTGCCAGCAGCTTAAGTGCGCAGAAGCGGCACGGGGAGCTGTTTTTT.

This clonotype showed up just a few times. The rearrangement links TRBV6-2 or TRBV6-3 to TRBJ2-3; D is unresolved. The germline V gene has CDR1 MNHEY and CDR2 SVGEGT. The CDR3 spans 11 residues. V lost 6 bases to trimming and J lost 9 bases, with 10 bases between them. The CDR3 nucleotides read TGTGCCAGCAGGACGGGTGGGACGCAGTATTTT. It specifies CASRTGGTQYF.

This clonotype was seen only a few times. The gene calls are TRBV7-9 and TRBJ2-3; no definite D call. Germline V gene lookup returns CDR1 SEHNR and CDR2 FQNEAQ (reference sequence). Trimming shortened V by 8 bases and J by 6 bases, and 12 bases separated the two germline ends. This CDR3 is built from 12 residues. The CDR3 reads CASFSGRDTQYF. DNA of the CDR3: TGTGCCAGCTTCAGTGGTCGGGATACGCAGTATTTT. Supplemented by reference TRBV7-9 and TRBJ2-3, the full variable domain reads DTGVSQNPRHKITKRGQNVTFRCDPISEHNRLYWYRQTLGQGPEFLTYFQNEAQLEKSRLLSDRFSAERPKGSFSTLEIQRTEQGDSAMYLCASFSGRDTQYFGPGTRLTVL.

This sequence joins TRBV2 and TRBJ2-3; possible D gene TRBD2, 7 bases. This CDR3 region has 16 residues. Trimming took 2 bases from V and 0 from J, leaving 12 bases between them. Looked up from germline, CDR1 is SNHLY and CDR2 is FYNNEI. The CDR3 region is CASSEFRGASTDTQYF. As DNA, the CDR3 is TGTGCCAGCAGTGAATTTCGGGGGGCTAGCACAGATACGCAGTATTTT.

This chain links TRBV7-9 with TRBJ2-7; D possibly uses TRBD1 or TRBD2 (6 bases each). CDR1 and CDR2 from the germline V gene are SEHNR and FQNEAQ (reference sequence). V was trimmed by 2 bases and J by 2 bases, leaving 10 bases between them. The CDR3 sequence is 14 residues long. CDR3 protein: CASSLRGQPYEQYF. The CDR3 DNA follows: TGTGCCAGCAGCTTACGGGGGCAACCCTACGAGCAGTACTTC.

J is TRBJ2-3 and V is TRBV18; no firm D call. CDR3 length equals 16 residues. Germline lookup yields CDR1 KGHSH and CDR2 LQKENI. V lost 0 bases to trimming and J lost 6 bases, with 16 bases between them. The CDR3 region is CASSPPGDPILDTQYF. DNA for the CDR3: TGTGCCAGCTCACCACCGGGCGACCCAATATTGGATACGCAGTATTTT.

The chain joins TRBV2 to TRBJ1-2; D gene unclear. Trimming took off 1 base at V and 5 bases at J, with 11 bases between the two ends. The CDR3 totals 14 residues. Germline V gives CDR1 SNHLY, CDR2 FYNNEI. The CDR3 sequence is CASSEGDTLYGYTF. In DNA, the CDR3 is TGTGCCAGCAGTGAAGGTGACACCCTATATGGCTACACCTTC.

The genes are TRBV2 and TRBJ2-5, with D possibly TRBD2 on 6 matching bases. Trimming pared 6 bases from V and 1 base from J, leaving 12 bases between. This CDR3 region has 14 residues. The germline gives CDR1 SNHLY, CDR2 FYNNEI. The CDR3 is CASRPHGGQETQYF. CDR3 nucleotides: TGTGCCAGCAGACCCCACGGGGGCCAAGAGACCCAGTACTTC. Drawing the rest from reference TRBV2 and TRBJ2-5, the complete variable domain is EPEVTQTPSHQVTQMGQEVILRCVPISNHLYFYWYRQILGQKVEFLVSFYNNEISEKSEIFDDQFSVERPDGSNFTLKIRSTKLEDSAMYFCASRPHGGQETQYFGPGTRLLVL.